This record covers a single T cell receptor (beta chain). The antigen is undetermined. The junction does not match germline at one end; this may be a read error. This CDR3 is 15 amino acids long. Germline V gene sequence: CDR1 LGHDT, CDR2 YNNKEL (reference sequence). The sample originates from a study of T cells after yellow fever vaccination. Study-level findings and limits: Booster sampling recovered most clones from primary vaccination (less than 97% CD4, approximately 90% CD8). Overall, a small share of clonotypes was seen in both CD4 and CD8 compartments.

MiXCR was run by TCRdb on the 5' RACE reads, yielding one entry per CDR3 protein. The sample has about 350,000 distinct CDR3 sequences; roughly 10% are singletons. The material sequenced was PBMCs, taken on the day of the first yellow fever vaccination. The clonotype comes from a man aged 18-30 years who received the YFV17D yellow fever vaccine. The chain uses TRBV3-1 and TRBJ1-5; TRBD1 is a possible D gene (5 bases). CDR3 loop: CPSSQDLGVDQPQHF. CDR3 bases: TGTCCCAGCAGCCAAGATCTGGGGGTGGATCAGCCCCAGCATTTT.